Below are 21 T cell receptor beta chains sequenced from a single sample in a study of vaccination effects on CD4 cells after COVID-19. Between days 9 and 10 of culture, CD4+ T cells were separated out. The protocol was immunoSEQ multiplex PCR, while the TCRdb copy is restricted to in-frame clones and leaves out a portion. The sample contains about 76,000 clones, approximately 80% of which appear only once. Which antigens these TCRs recognize remains unknown. The sequencing here drew on CD4+ T cells from PBMCs cultured without peptide, taken before COVID-19 vaccination. These receptors were taken from a human donor who received a COVID-19 vaccine.

The chain links TRBV5-4 to TRBJ1-5; D perhaps matches TRBD1 (5 bases). V lost 5 bases and J 9 bases, leaving 21 bases between the germline ends. Germline loops: CDR1 SGHNT, CDR2 YYREEE (reference sequence). CDR3 length equals 15 residues. CDR3 coding DNA: TGTGCCAGCAGTGTGGGGGGGATACAAATGGGGCCCCAGCATTTT. Protein product: CASSVGGIQMGPQHF.

A note on this clone: The junction departs from germline at one end; a sequencing error may be responsible. For the CDR3, the DNA is TGTGCCACCTCCCCACAGGGAATGAACCCTGAAGCTTTCTTT. Protein: CATSPQGMNPEAFF. The chain joins TRBV6-5 to TRBJ1-1, with D perhaps TRBD1 (6 bases). CDR1 MNHEY and CDR2 SVGAGI come from the germline V gene. This CDR3 has 14 residues.

As DNA, the CDR3 is TGTGCCAGCAGCTCATCTAGCACAGATACGCAGTATTTT. Amino acid sequence: CASSSSSTDTQYF. The chain links TRBV7-3 to TRBJ2-3; D is undetermined. Between the trimmed V and J ends, which lost 4 bases and 0 bases, there was a span of 5 bases. The germline V gene encodes CDR1 SGHTA and CDR2 FQGTGA. This CDR3 comprises 13 residues.

The CDR3 region has the DNA TGCAGCGTCGCTAGGGACACTACAACTAATGAAAAACTGTTTTTT. The encoded protein is CSVARDTTTNEKLFF. The chain has TRBV29-1 and TRBJ1-4, with D possibly matching TRBD1 (6 bases). Germline CDR1 SQVTM, CDR2 ANQGSEA. The CDR3 runs to 15 residues. Trimming took 6 bases from V and 0 from J, leaving 14 bases between them.

The chain uses TRBV7-2 and TRBJ2-5, with D perhaps assigned TRBD1 or TRBD2 (6 bases each). V gave up 3 bases and J gave up 1 base, with 9 bases separating them. CDR3 length: 14 amino acids. Germline V CDR1 and CDR2: SGHTA, FQGNSA. CDR3 amino acids: CASSFGGPQETQYF. CDR3 in DNA: TGTGCCAGCAGCTTCGGGGGCCCCCAAGAGACCCAGTACTTC.

This clone was detected once. The chain couples TRBV2 to TRBJ1-5, with a tentative D call TRBD1 (6 bases). The germline V gene has CDR1 SNHLY and CDR2 FYNNEI. The V end was cut by 5 bases, the J end by 5 bases, with 10 bases between. This CDR3 spans 13 amino acids. The CDR3 loop is CASSPGADQPQHF. The CDR3 DNA reads TGTGCCAGCAGTCCAGGGGCGGATCAGCCCCAGCATTTT. The full variable domain, its missing parts supplied by reference TRBV2 and TRBJ1-5, is EPEVTQTPSHQVTQMGQEVILRCVPISNHLYFYWYRQILGQKVEFLVSFYNNEISEKSEIFDDQFSVERPDGSNFTLKIRSTKLEDSAMYFCASSPGADQPQHFGDGTRLSIL.

The V call is TRBV19, the J call TRBJ2-1; D might be TRBD1 (6 bases). CDR3 length: 16 amino acids. Germline values: CDR1 LNHDA, CDR2 SQIVND (reference sequence). V lost 4 bases and J 4 bases, leaving 17 bases between the germline ends. CDR3 loop: CASSTIDRMGYNEQFF. The DNA of the CDR3 is TGTGCCAGTAGTACCATCGACAGGATGGGATACAATGAGCAGTTCTTC. The full variable domain, in which reference TRBV19 and TRBJ2-1 provide the parts outside the CDR3, is DGGITQSPKYLFRKEGQNVTLSCEQNLNHDAMYWYRQDPGQGLRLIYYSQIVNDFQKGDIAEGYSVSREKKESFPLTVTSAQKNPTAFYLCASSTIDRMGYNEQFFGPGTRLTVL.

The J gene is TRBJ1-2, the V gene TRBV3-1 (or the pseudogene TRBV3-2); maybe TRBD1 (5 bases). Trimming took 6 bases from V and 4 from J, leaving 15 bases between them. The CDR3 is 14 amino acids. CDR1 and CDR2 from the germline V gene are LGHDT and YNNKEL (reference sequence). CDR3 DNA: TGTGCCAGCAGACGATCGCGGGGGGGCTATGGCTACACCTTC. Translating gives CASRRSRGGYGYTF.

J is TRBJ2-2 and V is TRBV27; D may be TRBD1 or TRBD2 (5 bases each). Trimming stripped 10 bases from V and 0 bases from J, with 12 bases between. The germline gives CDR1 MNHEY, CDR2 SMNVEV (reference sequence). The CDR3 consists of 14 residues. The DNA for the CDR3 is TGTGCCACCACCGGGACGGCGAACACCGGGGAGCTGTTTTTT. This encodes CATTGTANTGELFF.

This chain joins TRBV6-4 and TRBJ2-1; TRBD2 matches 9 bases. V dropped 3 bases and J dropped 9; count of bases not matched to a gene: 6. The CDR3 loop spans 14 amino acids. CDR1 and CDR2 from the germline V gene are MRHNA and SNTAGT. The CDR3 bases are TGTGCCAGCAGTGAAGGCGGGGGGGCCCCTGAGCAGTTCTTC. This sequence encodes CASSEGGGAPEQFF.

This chain connects TRBV6-6 to TRBJ2-1; 12 positions match TRBD2. There are 15 residues in the CDR3. Per germline, CDR1 MNHNY and CDR2 SVGAGI (reference sequence). The V segment lost 6 bases and the J segment 8 bases; nucleotides outside the gene matches: 8. CDR3 nucleotide sequence: TGTGCCAGCAGCCTGAGGACTAGCGGGGTGCATGAGCAGTTCTTC. Protein sequence: CASSLRTSGVHEQFF.

V usage is TRBV6-6 and J usage is TRBJ2-3, with TRBD2 identical over 14 bases. V lost 7 bases and J lost 0; bases outside the gene matches: 12. Germline CDR1 reads MNHNY; CDR2 reads SVGAGI (reference sequence). This CDR3 is built from 19 residues. In DNA form, the CDR3 reads TGTGCCAGCACCTACAGGACTAGCGGGGGGCGGGTCAGCACAGATACGCAGTATTTT. Translating gives CASTYRTSGGRVSTDTQYF.

V usage is TRBV19 and J usage is TRBJ2-1, with TRBD1 matching 7 bases. The CDR3 totals 14 residues. V dropped 4 bases and J dropped 5; count of bases not matched to a gene: 5. CDR1 is LNHDA, CDR2 SQIVND, per germline (reference sequence). CDR3 nucleotides: TGTGCCAGTAGTACCGCTACAGGGGACAATGAGCAGTTCTTC. It translates to CASSTATGDNEQFF.

This clone has a single count. This chain uses TRBV5-5 with TRBJ1-1; possible D gene TRBD1, 5 bases. Germline V CDR1 and CDR2: SGHKS, YYEKEE (reference sequence). The CDR3 is 15 amino acids. Trimming removed 4 bases from V and 4 bases from J, with 17 bases in between. The CDR3 region has the DNA TGTGCCAGCAGCAGCGGGACGGCGGGTCTCACTGAAGCTTTCTTT. Translating it yields CASSSGTAGLTEAFF.

The chain has TRBV18 and TRBJ2-7, with TRBD1 matching 9 bases. V lost 2 bases, J lost 7 bases, and 6 bases stayed unmatched. CDR1 is KGHSH, CDR2 LQKENI, per germline. CDR3 size: 14 residues. DNA for the CDR3: TGTGCCAGCTCACCAGGGACAGGGTCGCATGAGCAGTACGTC. This encodes CASSPGTGSHEQYV.

This chain joins TRBV7-2 and TRBJ1-1; 9 nucleotides line up with TRBD1. Losses at the gene ends were 2 bases for V and 5 bases for J; bases not matched to a gene: 9. Germline lookup yields CDR1 SGHTA and CDR2 FQGNSA. The CDR3 contains 16 residues. Here the CDR3 reads CASSLRSGQGRTEAFF. The CDR3 DNA follows: TGTGCCAGCAGCTTAAGATCGGGACAGGGAAGGACTGAAGCTTTCTTT. The full variable domain, in which reference TRBV7-2 and TRBJ1-1 provide the parts outside the CDR3, is GAGVSQSPSNKVTEKGKDVELRCDPISGHTALYWYRQSLGQGLEFLIYFQGNSAPDKSGLPSDRFSAERTGGSVSTLTIQRTQQEDSAVYLCASSLRSGQGRTEAFFGQGTRLTVV.

This clone was picked up one time. The chain has TRBV6-5 and TRBJ2-5; possible D gene TRBD1, 5 bases. In germline, CDR1 is MNHEY, CDR2 SVGAGI. The CDR3 is made up of 13 amino acids. Trimming took off 5 bases at V and 2 bases at J, with 9 bases between the two ends. The CDR3 DNA reads TGTGCCAGCAGTCCGACAGTTCAAGAGACCCAGTACTTC. Amino acid sequence: CASSPTVQETQYF.

This clone has only one observation. The chain has TRBV18 and TRBJ2-7; D perhaps matches TRBD1 (6 bases). Trimming removed 3 bases at V and 0 bases at J, with 12 bases between. Per the germline V gene, CDR1 is KGHSH and CDR2 is LQKENI. The length of the CDR3 is 15 residues. The CDR3 loop is CASSPRTDSSYEQYV. For the CDR3, the DNA is TGTGCCAGCTCACCTCGGACGGACAGCTCCTACGAGCAGTACGTC.

The J gene is TRBJ2-7, the V gene TRBV6-5, with 8 bases lining up with TRBD1. From germline, CDR1 is MNHEY and CDR2 SVGAGI. The CDR3 is 12 amino acids. Trimming took 10 bases from V and 4 from J; bases not matched to a gene: 6. The CDR3 loop is CATADRGYEQYV. CDR3 DNA sequence: TGTGCCACAGCCGACAGGGGTTACGAGCAGTACGTC.

The chain joins TRBV9 to TRBJ2-3; D gene uncertain. The V end was cut by 0 bases, the J end by 0 bases, with 2 bases between. CDR1 is SGDLS, CDR2 YYNGEE, per germline. The CDR3 covers 13 residues. The CDR3 nucleotides read TGTGCCAGCAGCGTAGAAAGCACAGATACGCAGTATTTT. Its translation is CASSVESTDTQYF.

The chain employs TRBV7-9 and TRBJ2-5; 8 bases align to TRBD2. Germline V gene sequence: CDR1 SEHNR, CDR2 FQNEAQ (reference sequence). The CDR3 has 15 amino acids. Trimming removed 7 bases from V and 7 bases from J; junction bases left unmatched: 14. CDR3 sequence: CASTPLPGGPGTQYF. DNA of the CDR3: TGTGCCAGCACCCCCCTCCCGGGGGGGCCCGGGACCCAGTACTTC.